Sequencing of this TCR beta chain was carried out in a study of T cells in tuberculosis. For the study at large: In South Africa, adults with active tuberculosis were compared with IGRA-negative and latently infected IGRA-positive adolescents. Points from the study as a whole: Using the GMM-specific repertoire gave around 88% accuracy versus roughly 70% with motifs. Shorter CDR3-alpha in active tuberculosis partly drove smaller distances.

Data came from immunoSEQ multiplex PCR; TCRdb stores just in-frame clones and leaves some out. The sample carries 25,000 to 35,000 clones, approximately 94% recorded once. Worth noting for this clone: Its antigen is not known.

CDR1 MNHNS and CDR2 SASEGT come from the germline V gene. V lost 2 bases to trimming and J lost 4 bases; unmatched junction nucleotides: 3. This CDR3 spans 14 amino acids. This chain uses TRBV6-1 with TRBJ2-3; 7 bases are a match to TRBD2. The sample comprised PBMCs. The TCR was taken from a donor between 10 and 35 years old with latent tuberculosis or without tuberculosis infection. The CDR3 sequence is CASSELRGADTQYF. In DNA, the CDR3 is TGTGCCAGCAGTGAACTTCGGGGGGCAGATACGCAGTATTTT.